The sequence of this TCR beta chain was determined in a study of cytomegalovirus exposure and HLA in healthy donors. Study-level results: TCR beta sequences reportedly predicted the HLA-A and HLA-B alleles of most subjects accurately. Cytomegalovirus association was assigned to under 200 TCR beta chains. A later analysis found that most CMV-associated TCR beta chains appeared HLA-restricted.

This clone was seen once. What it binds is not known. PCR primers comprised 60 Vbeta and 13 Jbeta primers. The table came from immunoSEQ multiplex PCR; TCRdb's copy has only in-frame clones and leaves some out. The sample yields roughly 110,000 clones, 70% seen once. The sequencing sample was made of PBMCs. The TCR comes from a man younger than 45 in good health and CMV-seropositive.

Here the CDR3 reads CASSLSGQVTMNTEAFF. The CDR3 coding sequence is TGTGCCAGCAGTTTATCGGGACAGGTTACTATGAACACTGAAGCTTTCTTT. This chain connects TRBV27 to TRBJ1-1, with 8 nucleotides matching TRBD1. Trimming at V came to 0 bases and at J to 0 bases, leaving 6 bases not matched to a gene. The CDR3 has 17 amino acids. The germline V gene encodes CDR1 MNHEY and CDR2 SMNVEV (reference sequence).